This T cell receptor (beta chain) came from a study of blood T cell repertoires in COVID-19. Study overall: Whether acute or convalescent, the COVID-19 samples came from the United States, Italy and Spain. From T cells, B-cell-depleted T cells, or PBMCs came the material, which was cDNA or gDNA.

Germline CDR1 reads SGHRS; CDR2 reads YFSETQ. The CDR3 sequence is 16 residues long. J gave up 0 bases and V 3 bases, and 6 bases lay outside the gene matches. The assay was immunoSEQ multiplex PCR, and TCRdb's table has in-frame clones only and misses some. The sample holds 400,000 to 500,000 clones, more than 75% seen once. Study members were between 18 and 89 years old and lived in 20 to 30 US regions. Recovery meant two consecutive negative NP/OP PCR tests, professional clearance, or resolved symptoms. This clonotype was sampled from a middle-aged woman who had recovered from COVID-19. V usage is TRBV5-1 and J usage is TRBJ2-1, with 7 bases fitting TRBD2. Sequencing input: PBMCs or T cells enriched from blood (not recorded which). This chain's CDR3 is CASSSVAGPSYNEQFF. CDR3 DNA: TGCGCCAGCAGCTCGGTAGCGGGTCCCTCCTACAATGAGCAGTTCTTC.